Listed here are 5 T cell receptor beta chains from one sample, sequenced in a study of CD8+ T cells in alopecia areata (dated by TCRdb to the late 2010s). The label giving this sample's time point can be read as: 24 weeks on oral tofacitinib. The sample's treatment or condition label is to be understood as: oral pan-JAK inhibitor, 5-10 mg twice daily. Receptor libraries were prepared by the immunoSEQ multiplex PCR assay. RNA was extracted from all samples and reverse transcribed into cDNA as template for TCR sequencing. TCRdb stores this immuneACCESS table with in-frame sequences only. Part of the clones is absent; in the studies checked, under half of the shortfall reflects unresolved V genes, and no reason is known for the rest. This sample lists roughly 110,000 clones; 50% to 75% were detected once. The ten biggest clones cover 10% to 15% of the sample. Source: CD8+ T cells sorted from blood, taken at week 24, from a patient treated with tofacitinib. The source is a human donor with alopecia areata.

The chain links TRBV30 to TRBJ2-7; 8 nucleotides line up with TRBD1. The CDR3 extends over 13 amino acids. Looked up from germline, CDR1 is GTSNPN and CDR2 is SVGIG (reference sequence). Trimming took 4 bases from V and 1 from J; bases not matched to a gene: 3. The CDR3 loop reads CAWKQGASYEQYF. In DNA form, the CDR3 reads TGTGCCTGGAAGCAGGGGGCTTCCTACGAGCAGTACTTC.

The chain has TRBV29-1 and TRBJ1-5, with TRBD1 matching over 8 bases. The junction had 11 bases not matched to a gene; V was cut back by 7 bases and J by 9 bases. From germline, CDR1 is SQVTM and CDR2 ANQGSEA. This CDR3 has 13 amino acids. CDR3 nucleotide sequence: TGCAGCGCCGGACAGGGAGAAGGTGGGCCCCAGCATTTT. Translation: CSAGQGEGGPQHF.

This clone was seen a handful of times. V usage is TRBV6-4 and J usage is TRBJ2-2; D perhaps matches TRBD2 (6 bases). CDR1 and CDR2 (germline): MRHNA, SNTAGT. The V end was cut by 4 bases, the J end by 4 bases, with 10 bases between. This CDR3 contains 14 residues. The chain's CDR3 is CASSGGDSTGELFF. CDR3 sequence (DNA): TGTGCCAGCAGTGGCGGGGACTCCACCGGGGAGCTGTTTTTT.

This clone appeared a few times. This chain joins TRBV13 and TRBJ2-2; a possible D gene is TRBD1 (6 bases). Trimming removed 4 bases from V and 6 bases from J, with 15 bases in between. The germline V gene encodes CDR1 PRHDT and CDR2 FYEKMQ (reference sequence). This CDR3 is 15 amino acids long. CDR3 nucleotides: TGTGCCAGCAGCTCACGACCACAGGGACCCGGGGAGCTGTTTTTT. It codes for CASSSRPQGPGELFF.

The genes are TRBV7-6 and TRBJ1-1; D is unresolved. Germline V gives CDR1 SGHVS, CDR2 FNYEAQ. The CDR3 runs 17 residues. The V end lost 5 bases, the J end lost 0 bases, and 19 bases lay between the germline ends. The CDR3 loop is CASSISAGADMNTEAFF. CDR3 nucleotides: TGTGCCAGCAGCATCTCCGCGGGAGCCGACATGAACACTGAAGCTTTCTTT.